This T cell receptor (beta chain) was obtained from a study of blood T cell repertoires in COVID-19. Study background: Both acute and convalescent COVID-19 samples were obtained from the United States, Italy and Spain. Nucleic acid was either cDNA or gDNA, and it came from T cells, B-cell-depleted T cells, or PBMCs.

Trimming removed 6 bases from V and 4 bases from J; junction bases left unmatched: 6. Germline V gene lookup returns CDR1 MNHEY and CDR2 SVGAGI. The CDR3 totals 15 residues. Authors' data handling: Scientists estimated how many nucleated cells there were by amplifying reference gene primers. The assay was immunoSEQ multiplex PCR, and TCRdb's table has in-frame clones only and misses some. Clone size and V and J calls were adopted from that table, with D and trimming inferred from the DNA. There are over 20,000 clones in the sample; around 85% occur only once, and 45% to 60% lies in the top ten. Material for sequencing was peripheral blood. This receptor was taken from a man over 45 with active or convalescent COVID-19. The V and J genes are TRBV6-5 and TRBJ2-7, with 13 bases lining up with TRBD2. The CDR3 DNA reads TGTGCCAGCAGGAGAACTAGCGGGGGGGCGTACGAGCAGTACTTC. This gives the protein CASRRTSGGAYEQYF.